Listed here are 15 T cell receptor beta chains from one sample, sequenced in a study of blood T cell repertoires in COVID-19. Measured with immunoSEQ multiplex PCR; TCRdb has only the in-frame clones, and not every one. Counted here are hundreds of thousands of clones, around 85% occurring once; the ten biggest clones make up roughly 10%. Sequencing used peripheral blood. The receptors originated from a man aged 80 or over with acute or convalescent COVID-19.

The CDR3 spells CASSLTWARTAGNTIYF. The CDR3 region has the DNA TGTGCCAGCAGTTTAACGTGGGCAAGGACAGCGGGAAACACCATATATTTT. The chain has TRBV28 and TRBJ1-3; TRBD1 might be the D (6 bases). The CDR3 has 17 amino acids. Trimming left V 2 bases short and J 4 bases short, with 18 bases between. Germline CDR1 and CDR2: MDHEN and SYDVKM.

The chain combines TRBV2 with TRBJ1-2; 7 bases align to TRBD1. This CDR3 has 13 amino acids. CDR1 is SNHLY, CDR2 FYNNEI, per germline. With V trimmed by 9 bases and J by 12 bases, 16 bases remained unmatched. CDR3 protein: CASLMGQLFSNTF. The CDR3 DNA follows: TGTGCCAGTCTTATGGGACAGCTATTCTCAAACACCTTC.

The chain joins TRBV2 to TRBJ2-5; 11 bases are shared with TRBD1. The CDR3 length is 15 residues. Germline assignment: CDR1 SNHLY and CDR2 FYNNEI. Losses at the gene ends were 5 bases for V and 0 bases for J; bases not matched to a gene: 2. The CDR3 protein is CASSRDRGYQETQYF. The CDR3 DNA reads as TGTGCCAGCAGTAGGGACAGGGGGTACCAAGAGACCCAGTACTTC.

This clone is a singleton in its sample. The CDR3 DNA is TGTGCCAGCGGGACAGCCTATGGCTACACCTTC. It is translated as CASGTAYGYTF. The chain recombines TRBV3-1 (or the pseudogene TRBV3-2) with TRBJ1-2; 7 bases fit TRBD1. In germline, CDR1 is LGHDT, CDR2 YNNKEL (reference sequence). This CDR3 has 11 amino acids. Trimming at V came to 8 bases and at J to 4 bases, leaving 1 base not matched to a gene.

The V and J genes are TRBV18 and TRBJ2-5, with 9 bases matching TRBD1. Trimming removed 2 bases from V and 4 bases from J; junction bases left unmatched: 2. CDR1 and CDR2 (germline): KGHSH, LQKENI. CDR3 length: 14 residues. The CDR3 is CASSPSGQGETQYF. The CDR3 DNA is TGTGCCAGCTCACCATCGGGACAGGGAGAGACCCAGTACTTC. The entire variable domain, with the rest obtained from reference TRBV18 and TRBJ2-5, is as follows: NAGVMQNPRHLVRRRGQEARLRCSPMKGHSHVYWYRQLPEEGLKFMVYLQKENIIDESGMPKERFSAEFPKEGPSILRIQQVVRGDSAAYFCASSPSGQGETQYFGPGTRLLVL.

This rearrangement joins TRBV6-5 to TRBJ2-7; 10 bases are shared with TRBD1. The germline CDR1 and CDR2 sequences are MNHEY and SVGAGI. The CDR3 contains 15 residues. V gave up 6 bases and J gave up 3 bases; unmatched junction bases: 8. CDR3 amino acids: CASRITRTGGYEQYF. The DNA for the CDR3 is TGTGCCAGCAGAATAACTAGGACAGGGGGCTACGAGCAGTACTTC.

A remark on this clone: Distinct nucleotide sequences in the sample also encode this CDR3. This sequence joins TRBV7-9 and TRBJ1-2; TRBD1 aligns across 7 bases. V trimming: 5 bases; J trimming: 2 bases; junction bases outside the gene matches: 2. There are 13 residues in the CDR3. Germline assignment: CDR1 SEHNR and CDR2 FQNEAQ (reference sequence). The DNA for the CDR3 is TGTGCCAGCAGCCTGGGACAGAACTATGGCTACACCTTC. Translated: CASSLGQNYGYTF.

J is TRBJ1-2 and V is TRBV6-1; D ambiguous. The CDR3 is 12 amino acids. Germline lookup yields CDR1 MNHNS and CDR2 SASEGT. V lost 2 bases and J 8 bases, leaving 9 bases between the germline ends. Written as DNA, the CDR3 is TGTGCCAGCAGTGAAAGCTCGGGGGGCTACACCTTC. It yields the protein CASSESSGGYTF.

This clone was seen only once. This rearrangement joins TRBV19 to TRBJ1-5; 7 bases match TRBD1. Germline loops: CDR1 LNHDA, CDR2 SQIVND (reference sequence). J was trimmed by 5 bases and V by 10 bases; bases with no gene match: 8. There are 13 residues in the CDR3. The DNA of the CDR3 is TGTGCCACCGAGACAGGGTTGTATCAGCCCCAGCATTTT. Its protein is CATETGLYQPQHF.

The chain carries TRBV5-1 and TRBJ2-2, with 8 positions matching TRBD2. Germline values: CDR1 SGHRS, CDR2 YFSETQ. J lost 0 bases, V lost 6 bases, and 4 bases had no gene match. CDR3 length: 15 amino acids. For the CDR3, the DNA is TGCGCCAGCACTGCGGGAGGTTCGAACACCGGGGAGCTGTTTTTT. As protein: CASTAGGSNTGELFF.

On this clone: One end of the junction fails to match germline, which may point to a read error. V and J are TRBV4-1 and TRBJ2-7; no clear D gene. Germline values: CDR1 MGHRA, CDR2 YSYEKL. The CDR3 totals 15 residues. The CDR3 nucleotides read TGCGCCAGCAGGCAAGATCAGGCCGCCTCCTACGAGCAGTACTTC. It yields the protein CASRQDQAASYEQYF.

The chain is built from TRBV5-1 and TRBJ1-1; D ambiguous. Germline V gives CDR1 SGHRS, CDR2 YFSETQ. This CDR3 is built from 14 residues. Between the trimmed V and J ends, which lost 4 bases and 1 base, there was a span of 11 bases. The CDR3 DNA sequence: TGCGCCAGCAGCCTCTCGAGCGCGAACACTGAAGCTTTCTTT. Translation: CASSLSSANTEAFF.

The rearrangement uses TRBV9 and TRBJ2-7; perhaps TRBD2 as D (6 bases). The CDR3 runs 15 residues. Germline CDR1 is SGDLS and CDR2 is YYNGEE. The V gene lost 3 bases and the J gene lost 2 bases, with 15 bases spanning the gap. The DNA for the CDR3 is TGTGCCAGCAGCGAGGGGAGCGGGCCAACCTACGAGCAGTACTTC. Translated, it gives CASSEGSGPTYEQYF.

This rearrangement joins TRBV11-1 to TRBJ1-5; tentative D call: TRBD1 (5 bases). Looked up from germline, CDR1 is SGHAT and CDR2 is FQDESV (reference sequence). V lost 3 bases, J lost 5 bases, and 8 bases lay in between. The CDR3 consists of 13 residues. DNA of the CDR3: TGTGCCAGCAGCTTGACGGGGGATCAGCCCCAGCATTTT. It yields the protein CASSLTGDQPQHF.

The V call is TRBV5-1, the J call TRBJ1-6; TRBD1 aligns across 11 bases. Looked up from germline, CDR1 is SGHRS and CDR2 is YFSETQ. The CDR3 runs to 16 residues. The J segment lost 2 bases and the V segment lost 7 bases, leaving 5 bases of the junction unmatched. The CDR3 DNA reads TGCGCCAGCGGACAGGGGGCTGTAGCCTATAATTCACCCCTCCACTTT. Protein: CASGQGAVAYNSPLHF.